This is a list of T cell receptor beta chains from one sample in a study of blood T cells in healthy people across ages. One entry per CDR3 protein, called by TCRdb with MiXCR from the 5' RACE reads. The sample records approximately 690,000 distinct CDR3 sequences, under 70% being singletons. Sequences were obtained from blood. These TCRs come from a man aged 55 to 69 in good health. Both conserved end residues are trimmed from each CDR3.

ASSTRWAGRRASYNSPLH TRBJ1-6 18 TRBV3-1
ASSFTGGTYSNQPQH TRBJ1-5 15 TRBV12-3/TRBV12-4
ASSIILAYEQS TRBJ2-7 11 TRBV7-2
SARPHPTGSSPLH TRBJ1-6 13 TRBV20-1
ASSQDRAGNTIY TRBJ1-3 12 TRBV2
ASKGQGSYEQY TRBJ2-7 11 TRBV25-1
SARATAGRYGYT TRBJ1-2 12 TRBV20-1
ASSSDPGGYEQY TRBJ2-7 12 TRBV12-3/TRBV12-4
SVSPGLAMYQETRY TRBJ2-5 14 TRBV20-1
ASSSQQGARNQPQH TRBJ1-5 14 TRBV12-3/TRBV12-4
AIMIGGEQY TRBJ2-7 9 TRBV10-3
ASSLGTTETIRQF TRBJ2-1 13 TRBV4-1
SASPGLAGVDTQY TRBJ2-3 13 TRBV20-1
ASGYGTTNGYGYT TRBJ1-2 13 TRBV5-1
ASSPGGFREETQY TRBJ2-5 13 TRBV11-2
SVQGGAGGNVLT TRBJ2-6 12 TRBV29-1
ATSEPGTGKDTQY TRBJ2-3 13 TRBV24-1
ASTRSRRTDTQY TRBJ2-3 12 TRBV5-1
ASSLDLNIQY TRBJ2-4 10 TRBV11-2
ASSGGATYNEQY TRBJ2-4 12 TRBV5-1
SVGGDRVAEQY TRBJ2-7 11 TRBV29-1
ASGLVPGAEETQY TRBJ2-5 13 TRBV5-1
ASSYSGPPSSYEQY TRBJ2-7 14 TRBV6-5
SAWVAGTDTQY TRBJ2-3 11 TRBV20-1
ASSRDNYGYT TRBJ1-2 10 TRBV28
SAVSRDRGKLF TRBJ1-4 11 TRBV20-1